The clone carrying this T cell receptor (beta chain) was recorded a few times. Its antigen is still unknown. What was amplified from RNA transcripts were TCR beta CDR3 regions. Carried out on the TCR CDR3, a first-round RT-PCR used the HTBI primer set. Each CDR3 protein is one row after TCRdb ran MiXCR on the multiplex PCR reads. The sample has 130,000 to 150,000 distinct CDR3 sequences, around 20% seen once; the top ten hold around two thirds. This sample was taken from a study of T cells in Graves' hyperthyroidism and ophthalmopathy. Turning to the study itself: Any treatment followed the collection of peripheral blood at initial diagnosis. Findings and caveats of the study: By a 13 V-J model, ophthalmopathy was set apart from stable hyperthyroidism. Ophthalmopathy was identified by the model a median around 6.9 months ahead of onset. Most thyroid clonotypes expanded above 0.001 were also detected in blood.

Germline CDR1 reads MNHNS; CDR2 reads SASEGT. This CDR3 has 15 residues. J lost 7 bases, V lost 5 bases, and 13 bases had no gene match. The J gene is TRBJ1-2, the V gene TRBV6-1; 7 bases fit TRBD1. The TCR was taken from a woman aged 50 to 60 with Graves' hyperthyroidism that later progressed to Graves' ophthalmopathy. The sample taken for sequencing was blood. CDR3 residues: CASSFTGVGGFGYTF. CDR3 sequence (DNA): TGTGCCAGCAGTTTTACAGGGGTTGGAGGTTTTGGCTACACCTTC.